This T cell receptor beta chain emerged from a study of vaccination and CD4 T cells after COVID-19. The CDR3 covers 13 residues. Germline V gene sequence: CDR1 DFQATT, CDR2 SNEGSKA (reference sequence). The V end lost 3 bases, the J end lost 1 base, and 8 bases lay between the germline ends. Stated treatment: roughly 11-day PBMC culture with coronavirus spike peptide pools or control peptides (ViraFEST assay). Sequenced with the Oncomine TCR Beta short-read assay was DNA taken from cultured CD4+ T cells. TCRdb re-called the PCR reads through MiXCR, storing one row per CDR3 protein. The table has approximately 20,000 distinct CDR3 sequences, about three fifths seen once. This clonotype was detected only a few times. Its antigen is unknown.

The TCR originated in a human donor who had recovered from COVID-19. The J gene is TRBJ2-3, the V gene TRBV20-1; D call uncertain. The sample comprised CD4+ T cells from blood, cultured in vitro. CDR3 loop: CSARTFRTDTQYF. CDR3 bases: TGCAGTGCTAGGACTTTCCGCACAGATACGCAGTATTTT.